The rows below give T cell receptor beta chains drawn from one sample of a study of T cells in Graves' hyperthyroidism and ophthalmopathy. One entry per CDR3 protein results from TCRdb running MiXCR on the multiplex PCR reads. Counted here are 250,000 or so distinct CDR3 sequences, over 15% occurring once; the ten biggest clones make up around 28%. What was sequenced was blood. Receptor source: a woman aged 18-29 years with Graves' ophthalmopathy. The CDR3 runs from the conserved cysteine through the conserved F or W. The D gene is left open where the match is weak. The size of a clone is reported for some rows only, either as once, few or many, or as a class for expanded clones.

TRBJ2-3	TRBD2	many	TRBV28	CASSSNWLTSGGNSTDTQYF	TGTGCCAGCAGTTCGAACTGGTTGACTAGCGGGGGAAATTCCACAGATACGCAGTATTTT
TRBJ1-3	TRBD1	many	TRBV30	CAWSVIGQVFSGNTIYF	TGTGCCTGGAGTGTAATCGGACAGGTGTTCTCTGGAAACACCATATATTTT
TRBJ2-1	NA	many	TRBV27	CASKFLDGQEQFF	TGTGCCAGCAAATTTTTGGACGGACAAGAGCAGTTCTTC
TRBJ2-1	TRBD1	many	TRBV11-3	CASSERTGGPYNEQFF	TGTGCCAGCAGCGAGCGGACAGGGGGCCCCTACAATGAGCAGTTCTTC
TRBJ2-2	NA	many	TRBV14	CASSQDYGTSNTGELFF	TGTGCCAGCAGCCAAGATTACGGGACATCGAACACCGGGGAGCTGTTTTTT
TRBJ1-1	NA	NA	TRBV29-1	CSVEGGEAFF	TGCAGCGTTGAAGGAGGGGAAGCTTTCTTT
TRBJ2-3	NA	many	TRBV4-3	CASSQDQAELTDTQYF	TGCGCCAGCAGCCAAGATCAAGCGGAACTCACAGATACGCAGTATTTT
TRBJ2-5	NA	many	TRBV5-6	CASSLEVAAAGETQYF	TGTGCCAGCAGCTTGGAGGTAGCGGCGGCGGGAGAGACCCAGTACTTC
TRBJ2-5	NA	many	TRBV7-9	CASSLPLQETQYF	TGTGCCAGCAGCTTACCACTCCAAGAGACCCAGTACTTC
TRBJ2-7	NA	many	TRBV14	CASSEMMQTYEQYF	TGTGCCAGCAGCGAGATGATGCAGACCTACGAGCAGTACTTC
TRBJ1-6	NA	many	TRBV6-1	CASLSSGAASPLHF	TGTGCCAGCCTATCTAGCGGGGCGGCTTCACCCCTCCACTTT
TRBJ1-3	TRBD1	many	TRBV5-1	CASSSEGVRGPGNTIYF	TGCGCCAGCAGCTCCGAAGGGGTCAGGGGGCCTGGAAACACCATATATTTT
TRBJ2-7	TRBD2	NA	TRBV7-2	CASSSASSGYSYEQYF	TGTGCCAGCAGCTCCGCCTCTAGCGGATACTCCTACGAGCAGTACTTC
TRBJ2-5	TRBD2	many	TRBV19	CASSLTSGVETQYF	TGTGCCAGTAGTCTAACTAGCGGGGTAGAGACCCAGTACTTC
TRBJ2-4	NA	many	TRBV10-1	CASSESTGDWRRNIQYF	TGCGCCAGCAGTGAGTCTACGGGGGACTGGAGGCGAAACATTCAGTACTTC
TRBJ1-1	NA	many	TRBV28	CASSNRGGGTEAFF	TGTGCCAGCAGCAACCGGGGGGGCGGCACTGAAGCTTTCTTT
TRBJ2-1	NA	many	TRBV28	CASTQLFGGSYNEQFF	TGTGCCAGCACCCAATTATTCGGGGGCTCCTACAATGAGCAGTTCTTC
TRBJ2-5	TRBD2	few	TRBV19	CASKGLAGVKETQYF	TGTGCCAGCAAGGGACTAGCGGGAGTAAAGGAGACCCAGTACTTC
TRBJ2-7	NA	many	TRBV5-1	CASSSNLGSSYEQYF	TGCGCCAGCAGCTCGAACTTGGGAAGCTCCTACGAGCAGTACTTC
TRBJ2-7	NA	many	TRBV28	CASSLWGQSPGEQYF	TGTGCCAGCAGTTTATGGGGGCAGTCCCCCGGCGAGCAGTACTTC
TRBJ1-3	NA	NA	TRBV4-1	CASSQTLEGLLSSGNTIYF	TGCGCCAGCAGCCAAACTCTTGAAGGTCTACTCAGCTCTGGAAACACCATATATTTT
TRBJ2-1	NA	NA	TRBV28	CATTDYSSYNEQFF	TGTGCCACTACCGACTACTCCTCCTACAATGAGCAGTTCTTC
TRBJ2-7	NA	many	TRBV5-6	CASSSSGRQYF	TGTGCCAGCAGCTCTTCCGGGAGGCAGTACTTC
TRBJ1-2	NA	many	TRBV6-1	CASSTGANYGYTF	TGTGCCAGCAGCACGGGAGCTAACTATGGCTACACCTTC
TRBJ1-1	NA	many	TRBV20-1	CSANFRVSNTEAFF	TGCAGTGCCAATTTCAGGGTGTCGAACACTGAAGCTTTCTTT
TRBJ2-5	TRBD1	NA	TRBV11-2	CASSLFIGTGETQYF	TGTGCCAGCAGCTTATTCATCGGGACAGGAGAGACCCAGTACTTC
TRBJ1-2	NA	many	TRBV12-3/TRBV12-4	CASSLRGGYGYTF	TGTGCCAGCAGTTTAAGGGGAGGCTATGGCTACACCTTC
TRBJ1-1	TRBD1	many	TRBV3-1	CASRRQGMNTEAFF	TGTGCCAGCAGACGACAGGGGATGAACACTGAAGCTTTCTTT
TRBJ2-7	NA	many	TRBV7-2	CASSSSGLNPYEQYF	TGTGCCAGCAGCTCGTCGGGGCTTAATCCCTACGAGCAGTACTTC
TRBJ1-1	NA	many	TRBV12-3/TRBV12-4	CASSLWTANTEAFF	TGTGCCAGCAGTTTATGGACGGCGAACACTGAAGCTTTCTTT
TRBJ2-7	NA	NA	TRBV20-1	CSAIWGTPYEQYF	TGCAGTGCTATTTGGGGGACCCCCTACGAGCAGTACTTC
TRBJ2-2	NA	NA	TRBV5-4	CASSFWTTFTGELFF	TGTGCCAGCAGCTTCTGGACTACATTCACTGGGGAGCTGTTTTTT
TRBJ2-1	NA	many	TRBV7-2	CASSLKRRRHRDNEQFF	TGTGCCAGCAGCTTAAAACGGCGACGGCATAGGGACAATGAGCAGTTCTTC
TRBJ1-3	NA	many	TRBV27	CASNRDTIYF	TGTGCCAGCAATAGGGACACCATATATTTT
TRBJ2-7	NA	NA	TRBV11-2	CASSLGGGQSYEQYF	TGTGCCAGCAGCTTAGGGGGGGGACAGTCCTACGAGCAGTACTTC
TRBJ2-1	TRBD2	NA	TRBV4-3	CASSRSLGTSGGYEQFF	TGCGCCAGCAGCCGCTCCCTCGGGACTAGCGGGGGCTATGAGCAGTTCTTC
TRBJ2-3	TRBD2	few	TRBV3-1	CASSQDRTSGRAWTDTQYF	TGTGCCAGCAGCCAAGATAGGACTAGCGGGAGGGCCTGGACAGATACGCAGTATTTT
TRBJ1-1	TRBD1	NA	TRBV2	CATPGQEAFF	TGTGCCACCCCGGGACAGGAAGCTTTCTTT
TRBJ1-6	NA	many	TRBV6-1	CASSTDWNSPLHF	TGTGCCAGCAGCACGGATTGGAACTCACCCCTCCACTTT
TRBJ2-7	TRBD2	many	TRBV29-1	CSAGLADRTTYEQYF	TGCAGCGCCGGACTAGCGGACCGTACCACCTACGAGCAGTACTTC
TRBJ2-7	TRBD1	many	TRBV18	CASSPTQGDSYEQYF	TGTGCCAGCTCACCTACTCAGGGGGACTCCTACGAGCAGTACTTC
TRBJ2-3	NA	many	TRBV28	CASSLRDTQYF	TGTGCCAGCAGTTTACGGGATACGCAGTATTTT
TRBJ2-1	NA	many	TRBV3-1	CASSQGTKGVQFF	TGTGCCAGCAGCCAGGGAACGAAAGGGGTGCAGTTCTTC
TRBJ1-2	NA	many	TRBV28	CASSHRDYGYTF	TGTGCCAGCAGCCACAGAGACTATGGCTACACCTTC
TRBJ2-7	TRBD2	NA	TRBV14	CASSQDQGLAGGPSYEQYF	TGTGCCAGCAGCCAAGATCAGGGGCTAGCGGGGGGCCCCTCCTACGAGCAGTACTTC
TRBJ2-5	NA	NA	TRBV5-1	CASSQVGTQETQYF	TGTGCCAGCAGCCAAGTCGGGACGCAAGAGACCCAGTACTTC
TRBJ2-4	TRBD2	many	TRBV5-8	CASSLPSGRASAKNIQYF	TGTGCCAGCAGCTTGCCCAGCGGGAGGGCCTCGGCCAAAAACATTCAGTACTTC
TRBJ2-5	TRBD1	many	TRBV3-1	CASSQLYNRGEQETQYF	TGTGCCAGCAGCCAACTGTATAACAGGGGGGAACAAGAGACCCAGTACTTC
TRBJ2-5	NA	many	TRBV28	CASSPPAGRGETQYF	TGTGCCAGCAGCCCACCCGCGGGCCGGGGAGAGACCCAGTACTTC
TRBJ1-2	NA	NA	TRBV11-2	CASSPWAVAKEANYGYTF	TGTGCCAGCAGCCCCTGGGCGGTGGCAAAGGAGGCTAACTATGGCTACACCTTC
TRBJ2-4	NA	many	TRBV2	CASRIRVGKNIQYF	TGTGCCAGCAGGATACGGGTGGGCAAAAACATTCAGTACTTC
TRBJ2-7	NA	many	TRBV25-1	CASSDSKALYEQYF	TGTGCCAGCAGTGATTCTAAGGCCTTATACGAGCAGTACTTC
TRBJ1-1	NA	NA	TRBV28	CASTLSGGVPEAFF	TGTGCCAGCACCTTGAGCGGGGGCGTCCCTGAAGCTTTCTTT